Presented here are 19 T cell receptor beta chains from one specimen sequenced in a study of CD8+ T cells in alopecia areata. Sequencing relied on a cDNA template that was reverse transcribed from extracted RNA. Here immunoSEQ multiplex PCR was the method, and the copy in TCRdb shows in-frame clones only, minus some. The repertoire consists of some 110,000 clones, none detected only once. Input material: lesional skin. The receptor set was obtained from a C3H/HeJ mouse with alopecia areata. The strain's MHC haplotype is H2-k.

Of note for this clone: The genes are named according to mouse. The read terminates 4 residues ahead of where the CDR3 ends, so the germline J gene completes it. The rearrangement joins TRBV17 to TRBJ2-1; the match to TRBD1 covers 9 bases. The germline gives CDR1 MNHDT, CDR2 YYDKIL. The CDR3 runs 14 residues. CDR3 bases read: TGTGCTAGCAGTAGAGATGGGACAGGGGCT. Amino acids: CASSRDGTGA. The full CDR3 is CASSRDGTGAEQFF.

This clone was observed a few times. Genes here carry mouse names. The read falls 4 residues short of the CDR3 end, and the missing part is taken from the germline J gene. The V call is TRBV13-1, the J call TRBJ1-4, with D perhaps matching TRBD1 (6 bases). The CDR3 consists of 16 residues. CDR1 NSHNY and CDR2 SYGAGN come from the germline V gene. V lost 0 bases and J lost 0, with 9 bases in between. The CDR3 DNA, read in part, is TGTGCCAGCAGTGATGGGGGACACTTTTCCAACGAA. It translates to CASSDGGHFSNE. The full CDR3 sequence reads CASSDGGHFSNERLFF.

This clone was seen at least ten times. These gene names are mouse names. Sequencing ends 4 residues short of the CDR3 end; the germline J gene provides the rest. This chain uses TRBV19 with TRBJ2-5, with 7 bases that match TRBD1. The CDR3 runs to 14 residues. The germline gives CDR1 FNHDT, CDR2 SITEND (reference sequence). Trimming removed 2 bases from V and 2 bases from J; junction bases left unmatched: 2. The sequenced part of the CDR3 DNA is TGTGCCAGCAGTATGCGGGACAGCCAAGAC. Its translation: CASSMRDSQD. The full CDR3 is CASSMRDSQDTQYF.

This clone was counted only a few times. Gene names denote mouse genes. The read finishes 4 residues shy of the CDR3 end, and the germline J gene is used to complete it. V and J are TRBV19 and TRBJ1-2; D call uncertain. The CDR3 runs to 14 residues. Germline V CDR1 and CDR2: FNHDT, SITEND (reference sequence). The CDR3 reads CASSIRTGGSDYTF. The part of the CDR3 DNA that was read is TGTGCCAGCAGTATCAGGACTGGTGGGAGC.

This clone was counted only a few times. Genes and germline come from the mouse. The CDR3 end is not reached by the read, which stops 4 residues before it; the germline J gene fills it in. The V and J genes are TRBV13-3 and TRBJ2-3, with 7 positions matching TRBD1. In germline, CDR1 is NNHDY, CDR2 SYVADS. The CDR3 is made up of 13 amino acids. CDR3 DNA, as far as it was read: TGTGCCAGCAGTGCACAGGGGAGAGAA. Translated: CASSAQGRE. The full-length CDR3 reads as CASSAQGRETLYF.

This clone has a count of ten or more. Gene and germline names: mouse. The read halts 4 residues ahead of the CDR3 end, with the missing end drawn from the germline J gene. The V and J genes are TRBV13-3 and TRBJ1-1; no definite D call. Germline CDR1 and CDR2: NNHDY and SYVADS. This CDR3 comprises 11 residues. Trimming removed 5 bases at V and 4 bases at J, with 6 bases between. The CDR3 bases that were read are TGTGCCAGCAGGACACTCACA. This translates into CASRTLT. The whole CDR3 is CASRTLTEVFF.

With regard to this clone: Gene names follow the mouse nomenclature. The read ends 4 residues shy of where the CDR3 ends; the end is completed using the germline J gene. J is TRBJ2-7 and V is TRBV13-1, with D perhaps TRBD2 (6 bases). V dropped 5 bases and J dropped 3 bases, with 12 bases sitting between them. The CDR3 runs 13 residues. The germline V gene encodes CDR1 NSHNY and CDR2 SYGAGN. CDR3 sequence: CASRERDFYEQYF. The CDR3 bases that were read are TGTGCCAGCAGGGAACGGGACTTCTAT.

This clone was counted between two and nine times. A mismatch at residue 11 separates the TCRdb protein from the translated DNA, so the protein presented here was translated from the DNA. Here the gene names and germline are mouse. The read ends 3 residues shy of where the CDR3 ends; the end is completed using the germline J gene. The gene calls are TRBV13-2 and TRBJ1-6; tentatively, D is TRBD1 (5 bases). TRBJ1-6 is an ORF, and what it does is uncertain. The germline gives CDR1 NNHNN, CDR2 SYGAGS (reference sequence). The CDR3 runs 14 residues. Trimming left V 3 bases short and J 5 bases short, with 9 bases between. CDR3 DNA (partial): TGTGCCAGCGGTGCGCCGGACAATAATTCGCCC. This sequence encodes CASGAPDNNSP. The CDR3 reads in full as CASGAPDNNSPLYF.

The sample holds a few counts of this clone. Genes and germline are mouse. The read terminates 4 residues before the CDR3 end, so the remaining end is supplied by the germline J gene. The rearrangement links TRBV19 to TRBJ2-1; TRBD2 aligns across 8 bases. Trimming took 1 base from V and 5 from J; bases not matched to a gene: 2. Per germline, CDR1 FNHDT and CDR2 SITEND (reference sequence). The CDR3 loop spans 14 amino acids. The chain's CDR3 is CASSIFWGDAEQFF. The DNA read from the CDR3 is TGTGCCAGCAGTATATTCTGGGGGGATGCT. Combining the CDR3 with reference TRBV19 and TRBJ2-1 gives the whole variable domain GGIITQTPKFLIGQEGQKLTLKCQQNFNHDTMYWYRQDSGKGLRLIYYSITENDLQKGDLSEGYDASREKKSSFSLTVTSAQKNEMAVFLCASSIFWGDAEQFFGPGTRLTVL.

On this clone itself: Gene names are mouse gene names. Read data end 4 residues before the CDR3 end; the end is taken from the germline J gene. The chain uses TRBV13-3 and TRBJ1-1; D is undetermined. Germline V gene data show CDR1 as NNHDY and CDR2 as SYVADS. V was pared by 5 bases and J by 1 base, with 6 bases between. The CDR3 contains 12 residues. The CDR3 protein is CASRQKNTEVFF. CDR3 bases read: TGTGCCAGCAGGCAGAAAAACACA.

This clone has ten or more counts. At residue 11, the TCRdb amino acid sequence and the translated nucleotide sequence differ, so the protein here is the DNA translation. Mouse gene names apply. The DNA ends 3 residues before the CDR3 does, and the rest of the CDR3 is filled in from the germline J gene. The gene calls are TRBV13-3 and TRBJ1-6; 7 bases are a match to TRBD1. Being an ORF, TRBJ1-6 has a function that is uncertain. This CDR3 region has 14 residues. Germline-derived CDR1 and CDR2 are NNHDY and SYVADS. Trimming removed 5 bases from V and 7 bases from J; junction bases left unmatched: 6. The CDR3 sequence: CASSYRGGNSPLYF. The DNA read from the CDR3 is TGTGCCAGCAGCTACAGGGGTGGGAATTCGCCC.

This clone was seen more than once but under ten times. The genes are named according to mouse. The DNA ends 4 residues before the CDR3 does, and the rest of the CDR3 is filled in from the germline J gene. The chain uses TRBV19 and TRBJ2-3; no definite D call. Deletions cut 3 bases from V and 0 bases from J, with 8 bases between. Germline V gene sequence: CDR1 FNHDT, CDR2 SITEND (reference sequence). This CDR3 is 14 amino acids long. CDR3 DNA (partial): TGTGCCAGCAGTAACAAACCTAGTGCAGAA. Its protein is CASSNKPSAE. In full, the CDR3 reads CASSNKPSAETLYF. The full variable domain, its missing parts supplied by reference TRBV19 and TRBJ2-3, is GGIITQTPKFLIGQEGQKLTLKCQQNFNHDTMYWYRQDSGKGLRLIYYSITENDLQKGDLSEGYDASREKKSSFSLTVTSAQKNEMAVFLCASSNKPSAETLYFGSGTRLTVL.

A note on this clone: Germline and genes here are mouse. The read halts 4 residues ahead of the CDR3 end, with the missing end drawn from the germline J gene. The V and J genes are TRBV17 and TRBJ2-1; 9 bases agree with TRBD2. The CDR3 contains 15 residues. Germline V gene sequence: CDR1 MNHDT, CDR2 YYDKIL. V dropped 5 bases and J dropped 1; count of bases not matched to a gene: 3. The CDR3 reads CASSLTGGNYAEQFF. Incomplete CDR3 DNA: TGTGCTAGCAGTCTGACTGGGGGAAACTATGCT. The variable domain in full, with the rest retrieved from reference TRBV17 and TRBJ2-1, is DTTVKQNPRYKLARVGKPVNLICSQTMNHDTMYWYQKKPNQAPKLLLFYYDKILNREADTFEKFQSSRPNNSFCSLYIGSAGLEYSAMYLCASSLTGGNYAEQFFGPGTRLTVL.

This clone has a handful of counts. Mouse gene names apply. The read gets to within 4 residues of the CDR3 end, and the germline J gene fills in the rest. The chain employs TRBV13-3 and TRBJ2-4, with 9 positions matching TRBD1. Germline V gene data show CDR1 as NNHDY and CDR2 as SYVADS. This CDR3 spans 16 amino acids. With V trimmed by 3 bases and J by 0 bases, 5 bases remained unmatched. CDR3 loop: CASSGPGQGSQNTLYF. CDR3 DNA (partial): TGTGCCAGCAGTGGCCCAGGACAGGGGAGTCAAAAC. Together with reference TRBV13-3 and TRBJ2-4, the CDR3 gives the full variable domain: EAAVTQSPRSKVAVTGGKVTLSCHQTNNHDYMYWYRQDTGHGLRLIHYSYVADSTEKGDIPDGYKASRPSQENFSLILELASLSQTAVYFCASSGPGQGSQNTLYFGAGTRLSVL.

Concerning this clone: Gene names are the mouse ones. The sequence runs out 4 residues before the end of the CDR3; the remainder is reconstructed from the germline J gene. This rearrangement joins TRBV1 to TRBJ2-5; D might be TRBD1 or TRBD2, each matching 5 bases. The germline V gene encodes CDR1 NSQYPW and CDR2 LRSPGD (reference sequence). There are 14 residues in the CDR3. The CDR3 spells CTCSAGGAGDTQYF. The CDR3 DNA, read in part, is TGCACCTGCAGTGCAGGGGGCGCGGGGGAC.

This clone was detected a few times. Gene names are the mouse ones. The CDR3 end falls 4 residues outside the read, so it is completed with the germline J gene. The chain employs TRBV16 and TRBJ2-7; TRBD1 aligns across 8 bases. Germline V gene sequence: CDR1 SGHSA, CDR2 FRNQAP. The CDR3 sequence is 13 residues long. The part of the CDR3 DNA that was read is TGTGCAAGCAGCTTAGGGACAGGGTAT. Its protein is CASSLGTGY. The full CDR3 protein reads CASSLGTGYEQYF. Combining the CDR3 with reference TRBV16 and TRBJ2-7 gives the whole variable domain NAGVIQTPRHKVTGKGQEATLWCEPISGHSAVFWYRQTIVQGLEFLTYFRNQAPIDDSGMPKERFSAQMPNQSHSTLKIQSTQPQDSAVYLCASSLGTGYEQYFGPGTRLTVL.

This clone was seen ten or more times. Mouse names are used for the genes. Read coverage stops 4 residues before the CDR3 terminus; the germline J gene supplies the remainder. This chain joins TRBV13-3 and TRBJ2-7, with D perhaps matching TRBD1 (7 bases). Germline V gene lookup returns CDR1 NNHDY and CDR2 SYVADS. The CDR3 loop spans 14 amino acids. Trimming cost V 1 base and J 3 bases, with 11 bases left between them. The sequenced CDR3 bases are TGTGCCAGCAGTGATTGGCAGGGGGGCTAT. This codes for CASSDWQGGY. In full, the CDR3 is CASSDWQGGYEQYF.

With respect to this clone: Gene names denote mouse genes. The DNA ends 4 residues before the CDR3 does, and the rest of the CDR3 is filled in from the germline J gene. This rearrangement joins TRBV1 to TRBJ1-4; D ambiguous. V lost 2 bases to trimming and J lost 4 bases, with 8 bases between them. Germline values: CDR1 NSQYPW, CDR2 LRSPGD (reference sequence). The CDR3 has 14 residues. CDR3 protein: CTCSATHINERLFF. CDR3 DNA, as far as it was read: TGCACCTGCAGTGCAACCCACATCAACGAA. The complete variable domain, with remaining parts taken from reference TRBV1 and TRBJ1-4, reads VTLLEQNPRWRLVPRGQAVNLRCILKNSQYPWMSWYQQDLQKQLQWLFTLRSPGDKEVKSLPGADYLATRVTDTELRLQVANMSQGRTLYCTCSATHINERLFFGHGTKLSVL.

As regards this clone: Each gene name is a mouse one. The DNA ends 4 residues before the CDR3 does, and the rest of the CDR3 is filled in from the germline J gene. V usage is TRBV13-2 and J usage is TRBJ2-7, with D perhaps TRBD1 (6 bases). The germline gives CDR1 NNHNN, CDR2 SYGAGS (reference sequence). This CDR3 region has 12 residues. CDR3 region: CASGEQGDEQYF. The CDR3 bases that were read are TGTGCCAGCGGTGAACAGGGAGAT.